These T cell receptor beta chains were read from a single sample in a study of regulatory T cells in long-lasting Graves disease. Using its own MiXCR run on the multiplex PCR reads, TCRdb lists one record per CDR3 protein. The sample consists of 350,000 to 450,000 distinct CDR3 sequences, 15% of them appearing once. These data also featured in a second study, about T cells in Graves' hyperthyroidism and ophthalmopathy.

The sample here was peripheral blood mononuclear cells (PBMCs), taken at new diagnosis, from a patient treated with antithyroid drugs. Receptor source: a woman in her thirties with Graves disease. The CDR3 runs from the conserved cysteine through the conserved F or W. The D gene is left open where the match is weak. Only part of the rows carry a size: once, few, many, or a class if the clone is expanded.

J gene | V gene | clone size | D gene | CDR3 protein | CDR3 DNA
TRBJ2-4 | TRBV9 | few | NA | CASSVGSGDIQYF | TGTGCCAGCAGCGTGGGGAGCGGCGACATTCAGTACTTC
TRBJ1-1 | TRBV3-1 | NA | NA | CASSQEQTEALF | TGTGCCAGCAGCCAAGAACAGACCGAAGCTCTCTTT
TRBJ2-1 | TRBV7-2 | many | TRBD2 | CASSLNSGRVNEQFF | TGTGCCAGCAGCTTAAATAGCGGGAGGGTTAATGAGCAGTTCTTC
TRBJ2-7 | TRBV7-6 | many | TRBD2 | CASSKWGGTTSYEQYF | TGTGCCAGCAGCAAATGGGGGGGGACCACATCCTACGAGCAGTACTTC
TRBJ2-5 | TRBV30 | many | NA | CAWSVPQGRETQYF | TGTGCCTGGAGTGTACCACAGGGACGAGAGACCCAGTACTTC
TRBJ2-7 | TRBV12-3/TRBV12-4 | NA | TRBD2 | CASTNPGLAGGPLSTEQYF | TGTGCCAGCACCAACCCGGGACTAGCGGGAGGGCCTTTATCGACCGAGCAGTACTTC
TRBJ1-2 | TRBV12-3/TRBV12-4 | many | NA | CASSFIGAYGYTF | TGTGCCAGCAGTTTTATAGGAGCCTATGGCTACACCTTC
TRBJ2-2 | TRBV7-3 | NA | TRBD2 | CASSLTGLATNTGELFF | TGTGCCAGCAGCTTAACGGGACTAGCGACGAACACCGGGGAGCTGTTTTTT
TRBJ1-5 | TRBV6-1 | many | NA | CASSEAQGNNQPQHF | TGTGCCAGCAGTGAAGCACAGGGCAACAATCAGCCCCAGCATTTT
TRBJ2-7 | TRBV10-3 | few | NA | CAISDSSGDTYEQYF | TGTGCCATCAGTGATTCCTCCGGGGATACCTACGAGCAGTACTTC
TRBJ2-1 | TRBV24-1 | many | TRBD1 | CATSDPSRDRPLF | TGTGCCACCAGTGACCCCTCCCGGGACAGGCCCCTCTTC
TRBJ1-1 | TRBV2 | many | NA | CATEFWTDNRVTEAFF | TGTGCCACCGAGTTTTGGACGGACAATAGGGTCACTGAAGCTTTCTTT
TRBJ2-2 | TRBV5-6 | NA | NA | CASSLRRAGTGELFF | TGTGCCAGCAGCTTGAGGAGGGCCGGCACCGGGGAGCTGTTTTTT
TRBJ1-4 | TRBV18 | few | NA | CASSQDGATNEKLFF | TGTGCCAGCTCACAAGACGGAGCAACTAATGAAAAACTGTTTTTT
TRBJ1-1 | TRBV24-1 | few | NA | CATSLGLGTEAFF | TGTGCCACCAGTTTAGGACTTGGCACTGAAGCTTTCTTT
TRBJ2-1 | TRBV12-3/TRBV12-4 | many | TRBD2 | CASSYGGASNEQFF | TGTGCCAGCAGTTACGGGGGGGCTAGCAATGAGCAGTTCTTC
TRBJ1-4 | TRBV4-3 | few | NA | CASSQMTGGDEKLFF | TGCGCCAGCAGCCAGATGACAGGAGGAGATGAAAAACTGTTTTTT
TRBJ1-2 | TRBV6-1 | many | NA | CASSVNRVANYGYTF | TGTGCCAGCAGTGTCAACAGGGTGGCTAACTATGGCTACACCTTC
TRBJ2-7 | TRBV5-6 | many | NA | CASTRLGVEQYF | TGTGCCAGCACACGTTTAGGGGTCGAGCAGTACTTC
TRBJ2-7 | TRBV7-2 | many | NA | CASSFTNPYEQYF | TGTGCCAGCAGCTTTACTAACCCATACGAGCAGTACTTC
TRBJ1-2 | TRBV12-3/TRBV12-4 | many | NA | CASSLYPLGPYGYTF | TGTGCCAGCAGTTTATACCCACTAGGGCCCTATGGCTACACCTTC
TRBJ2-1 | TRBV29-1 | NA | TRBD2 | CSVGGDGSYNEQFF | TGCAGCGTCGGGGGGGACGGCTCCTACAATGAGCAGTTCTTC
TRBJ2-1 | TRBV3-1 | NA | TRBD2 | CASSQDSGLAGAVAYNEQFF | TGTGCCAGCAGCCAAGACTCTGGACTAGCGGGAGCCGTAGCTTACAATGAGCAGTTCTTC
TRBJ1-4 | TRBV5-1 | many | NA | CASSLVVGREKLFF | TGCGCCAGCAGCTTGGTCGTGGGACGGGAAAAACTGTTTTTT
TRBJ2-7 | TRBV27 | few | NA | CASTDEQYF | TGTGCCAGCACCGACGAGCAGTACTTC
TRBJ1-1 | TRBV19 | many | TRBD1 | CASSPRDRGRGNTEAFF | TGTGCCAGTAGCCCGAGGGACAGGGGCCGGGGGAACACTGAAGCTTTCTTT
TRBJ2-1 | TRBV29-1 | many | NA | CSVVRGSYNEQFF | TGCAGCGTTGTTCGGGGGTCCTACAATGAGCAGTTCTTC
TRBJ2-7 | TRBV2 | many | TRBD2 | CASSSSIAGATYEQYF | TGTGCCAGCAGTTCTTCTATAGCGGGGGCCACCTACGAGCAGTACTTC
TRBJ1-1 | TRBV3-1 | many | NA | CASAGSTEVFF | TGTGCCAGCGCAGGGAGCACTGAAGTTTTCTTT
TRBJ2-3 | TRBV20-1 | many | NA | CSAPSGLAVDTQYF | TGCAGTGCCCCCAGCGGGTTGGCGGTAGATACGCAGTATTTT
TRBJ2-1 | TRBV12-3/TRBV12-4 | many | NA | CASSFFSSYNEQFF | TGTGCCAGCAGTTTTTTCAGTTCCTACAATGAGCAGTTCTTC
TRBJ2-2 | TRBV5-1 | NA | NA | CASRMRFQGSNTGELFF | TGCGCCAGCAGAATGCGGTTTCAGGGGTCGAACACCGGGGAGCTGTTTTTT
TRBJ2-7 | TRBV27 | many | NA | CASRGGRGSTWGEQYF | TGTGCCAGCAGGGGGGGCAGGGGGAGTACGTGGGGCGAGCAGTACTTC